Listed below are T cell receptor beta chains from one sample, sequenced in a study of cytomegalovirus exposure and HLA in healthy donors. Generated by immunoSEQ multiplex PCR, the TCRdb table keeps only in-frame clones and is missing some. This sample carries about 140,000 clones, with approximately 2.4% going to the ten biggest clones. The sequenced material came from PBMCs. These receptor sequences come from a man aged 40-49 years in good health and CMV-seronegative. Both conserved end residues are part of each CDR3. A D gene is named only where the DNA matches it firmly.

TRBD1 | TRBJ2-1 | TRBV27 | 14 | TGTGCCAGCAGTACGGACAGGCCCTACAATGAGCAGTTCTTC | CASSTDRPYNEQFF
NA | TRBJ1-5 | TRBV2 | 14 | TGTGCCAGCAACCCCTGGGCCGGCAATCAGCCCCAGCATTTT | CASNPWAGNQPQHF
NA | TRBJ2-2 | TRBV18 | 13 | TGTGCCAGCTCAGCGCGGGGAACCGGGGAGCTGTTTTTT | CASSARGTGELFF
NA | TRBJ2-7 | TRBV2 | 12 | TGTGCCAGCAAGAACAGGGTCGACGAGCAGTACTTC | CASKNRVDEQYF
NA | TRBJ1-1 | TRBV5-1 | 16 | TGCGCCAGCAGCCCTGACAGTCCGATGTGGAACACTGAAGCTTTCTTT | CASSPDSPMWNTEAFF
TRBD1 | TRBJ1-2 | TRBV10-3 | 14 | TGTGCCATCAGTGAGTCTGGGACAGGGACTGGCTACACCTTC | CAISESGTGTGYTF
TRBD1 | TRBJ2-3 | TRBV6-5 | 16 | TGTGCCAGCAGTTACCCCGGGACAGGGGGCACAGATACGCAGTATTTT | CASSYPGTGGTDTQYF
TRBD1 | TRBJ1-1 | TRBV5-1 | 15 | TGCGCCAGCAGCCACCTCGGGACAGGGGGCCCTGAAGCTTTCTTT | CASSHLGTGGPEAFF
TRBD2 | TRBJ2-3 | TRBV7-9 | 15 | TGTGCCAGCAGTGCCGGGGGGGCTAGCACAGATACGCAGTATTTT | CASSAGGASTDTQYF
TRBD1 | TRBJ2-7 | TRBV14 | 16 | TGTGCCAGCAGCACCTTACAGGGGGCAGGCCCCTACGAGCAGTACTTC | CASSTLQGAGPYEQYF
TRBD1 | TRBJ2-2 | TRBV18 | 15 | TGTGCCAGCTCACAGGGACAGCGGAACACCGGGGAGCTGTTTTTT | CASSQGQRNTGELFF
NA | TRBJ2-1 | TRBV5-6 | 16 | TGTGCCAGCAGCCACAGGAAGGGGCCCGGCTACAATGAGCAGTTCTTC | CASSHRKGPGYNEQFF
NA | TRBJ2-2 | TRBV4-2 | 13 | TGTGCCAGCAGCCAAGAGGGGGGTAGGGAGCTGTTTTTT | CASSQEGGRELFF
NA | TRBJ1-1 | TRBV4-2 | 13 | TGTGCCAGCAGCCAAACCAGGGGCGGGGAAGCTTTCTTT | CASSQTRGGEAFF
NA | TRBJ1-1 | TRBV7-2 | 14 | TGTGCCAGCAGCTTAGACCGGGGGTACACTGAAGCTTTCTTT | CASSLDRGYTEAFF
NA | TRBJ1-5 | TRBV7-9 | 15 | TGTGCCAGCAGCTTAGGACTGGCGGGCAATCAGCCCCAGCATTTT | CASSLGLAGNQPQHF
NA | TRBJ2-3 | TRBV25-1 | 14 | TGTGCCAGCAGTGGACTGACAGGCACAGATACGCAGTATTTT | CASSGLTGTDTQYF
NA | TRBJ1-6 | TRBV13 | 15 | TGTGCCAGCAGCTCAGCGGGACGCAGTAATTCACCCCTCCACTTT | CASSSAGRSNSPLHF
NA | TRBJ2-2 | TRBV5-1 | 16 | TGCGCCAGCAGCTTGGGGACTACCCTGAACACCGGGGAGCTGTTTTTT | CASSLGTTLNTGELFF
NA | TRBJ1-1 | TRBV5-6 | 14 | TGTGCCAGCAGCTCGGTGCGTTCAGGCACTGAAGCTTTCTTT | CASSSVRSGTEAFF
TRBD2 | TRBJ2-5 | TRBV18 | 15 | TGTGCCAGCTCACCACCGGTGGGACTAGCGGAGACCCAGTACTTC | CASSPPVGLAETQYF
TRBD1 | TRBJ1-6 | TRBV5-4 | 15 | TGTGCCAGCAGCTCGACAGGGGTCTCTCATTCACCCCTCCACTTT | CASSSTGVSHSPLHF
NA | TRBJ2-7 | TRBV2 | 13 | TGTGCCAGCAGTGAAGCAGTTTTCAGAGAGCAGTACTTC | CASSEAVFREQYF
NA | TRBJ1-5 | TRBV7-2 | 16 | TGTGCCAGCAGCTATGACACCGCTACCCAGGGACAGCCCCAGCATTTT | CASSYDTATQGQPQHF
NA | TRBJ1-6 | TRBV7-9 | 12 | TGTGCCAGCAGCCTCTATCCTAAACCCCTCCACTTT | CASSLYPKPLHF
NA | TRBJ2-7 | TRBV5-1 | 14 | TGCGCCAGCAGCCGGACGGGGGATTCCTACGAGCAGTACTTC | CASSRTGDSYEQYF
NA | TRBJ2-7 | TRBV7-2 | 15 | TGTGCCAGCAGCTTAGGCGGAGGGGGCACCTACGAGCAGTACTTC | CASSLGGGGTYEQYF
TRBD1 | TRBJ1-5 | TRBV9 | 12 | TGTGCCGGGGACAGGGAGGGCCAGCCCCAGCATTTT | CAGDREGQPQHF
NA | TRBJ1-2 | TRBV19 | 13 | TGTGCCAGTAGTACCGCAGGGGACTATGGCTACACCTTC | CASSTAGDYGYTF
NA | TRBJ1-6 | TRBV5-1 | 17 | TGCGCCAGCAGCTTGGGGATCGAGGGCAGGGGAAATTCACCCCTCCACTTT | CASSLGIEGRGNSPLHF
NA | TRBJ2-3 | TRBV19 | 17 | TGTGCCAGTACCAATTCCGGGTGGGGGGAGTCGTCGGATACGCAGTATTTT | CASTNSGWGESSDTQYF
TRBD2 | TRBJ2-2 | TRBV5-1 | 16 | TGCGCCAGCAGCTCTAGCGGGGGGATTAACACCGGGGAGCTGTTTTTT | CASSSSGGINTGELFF
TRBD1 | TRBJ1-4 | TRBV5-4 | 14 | TGTGCCAGCCGACAGGGGAGGGGGGATGAAAAACTGTTTTTT | CASRQGRGDEKLFF
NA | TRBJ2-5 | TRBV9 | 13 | TGTGCCAGCAGCGTAGCGGTACAAGAGACCCAGTACTTC | CASSVAVQETQYF
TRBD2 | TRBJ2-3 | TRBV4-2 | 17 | TGTGCCAGCAGCCAAGATTTACTAGCGGGGACCACAGATACGCAGTATTTT | CASSQDLLAGTTDTQYF
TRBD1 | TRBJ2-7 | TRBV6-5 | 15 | TGTGCCAGCACCCCACTTGGGACAGGAGTTTACGAGCAGTACTTC | CASTPLGTGVYEQYF
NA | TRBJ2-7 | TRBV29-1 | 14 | TGCAGCGTTAGGGACACCACCAACTCCTACGAGCAGTACTTC | CSVRDTTNSYEQYF
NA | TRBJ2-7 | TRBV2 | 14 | TGTGCCAGCAGTGAAGCGCTTCTGAGAGGCCTTCAGTACTTC | CASSEALLRGLQYF
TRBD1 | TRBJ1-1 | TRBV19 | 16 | TGTGCCAGTAGAATGACCTCGAGGGGGCTAGACACTGAAGCTTTCTTT | CASRMTSRGLDTEAFF
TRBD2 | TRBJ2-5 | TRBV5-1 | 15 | TGCGCCAGCAGCTTTAACGGGGGGGACCAAGAGACCCAGTACTTC | CASSFNGGDQETQYF
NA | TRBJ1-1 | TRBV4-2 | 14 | TGTGCCAGCAGCCCAATTCAGGGTAACACTGAAGCTTTCTTT | CASSPIQGNTEAFF
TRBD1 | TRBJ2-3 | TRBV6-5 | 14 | TGTGCCAGCAGAAGGGACAGGGTGGCAGATACGCAGTATTTT | CASRRDRVADTQYF
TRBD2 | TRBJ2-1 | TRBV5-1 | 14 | TGCGCCAGCAACAGCGGGGGTGGGTCCAATGAGCAGTTCTTC | CASNSGGGSNEQFF
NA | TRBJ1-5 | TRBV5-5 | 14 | TGTGCCAGCAGCTCAGGACACCCAAATCAGCCCCAGCATTTT | CASSSGHPNQPQHF
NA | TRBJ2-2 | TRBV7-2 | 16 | TGTGCCAGCAGCCCACCACAGGGACGGACCACCGGGGAGCTGTTTTTT | CASSPPQGRTTGELFF
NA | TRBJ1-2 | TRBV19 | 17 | TGTGCCAGTACCTTGGGAGCCGTCTTGGGCGGTAACTATGGCTACACCTTC | CASTLGAVLGGNYGYTF
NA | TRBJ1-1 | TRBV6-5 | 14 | TGTGCCAGCAGTTACTCGAGGCAGTTAACTGAAGCTTTCTTT | CASSYSRQLTEAFF
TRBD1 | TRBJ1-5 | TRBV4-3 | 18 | TGCGCCAGCAGCCAAGATCTTACGGACAGGATTAGCAATCAGCCCCAGCATTTT | CASSQDLTDRISNQPQHF
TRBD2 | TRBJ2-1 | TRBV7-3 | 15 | TGTGCCAGCAGCACTCTAGCGGGGGCCTACAATGAGCAGTTCTTC | CASSTLAGAYNEQFF
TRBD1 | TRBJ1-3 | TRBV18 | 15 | TGTGCCAGCTCACCTAGGACAGGGTCTGGAAACACCATATATTTT | CASSPRTGSGNTIYF
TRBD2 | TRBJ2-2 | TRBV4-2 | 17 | TGTGCCAGCAGCCAAGCGAGATGGGAAGCGGGGTCCGGGGAGCTGTTTTTT | CASSQARWEAGSGELFF
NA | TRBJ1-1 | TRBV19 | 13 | TGTGCCAGTAGTTTACAGCAAAACACTGAAGCTTTCTTT | CASSLQQNTEAFF
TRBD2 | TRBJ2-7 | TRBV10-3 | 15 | TGTGCCATCAGGACTAGCGGGGGGAGCTCCTACGAGCAGTACTTC | CAIRTSGGSSYEQYF
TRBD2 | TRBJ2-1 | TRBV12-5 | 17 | TGTGCTAATGGTTTGGGGCTAGCGGGGGGCATATACAATGAGCAGTTCTTC | CANGLGLAGGIYNEQFF
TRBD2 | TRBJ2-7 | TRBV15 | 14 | TGTGCCACCAGCAGAGAACTAGCGGGGGGAGGGCAGTACTTC | CATSRELAGGGQYF
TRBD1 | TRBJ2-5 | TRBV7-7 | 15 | TGTGCCAGCAGCTCAGGACAGGGGGCCCAAGAGACCCAGTACTTC | CASSSGQGAQETQYF